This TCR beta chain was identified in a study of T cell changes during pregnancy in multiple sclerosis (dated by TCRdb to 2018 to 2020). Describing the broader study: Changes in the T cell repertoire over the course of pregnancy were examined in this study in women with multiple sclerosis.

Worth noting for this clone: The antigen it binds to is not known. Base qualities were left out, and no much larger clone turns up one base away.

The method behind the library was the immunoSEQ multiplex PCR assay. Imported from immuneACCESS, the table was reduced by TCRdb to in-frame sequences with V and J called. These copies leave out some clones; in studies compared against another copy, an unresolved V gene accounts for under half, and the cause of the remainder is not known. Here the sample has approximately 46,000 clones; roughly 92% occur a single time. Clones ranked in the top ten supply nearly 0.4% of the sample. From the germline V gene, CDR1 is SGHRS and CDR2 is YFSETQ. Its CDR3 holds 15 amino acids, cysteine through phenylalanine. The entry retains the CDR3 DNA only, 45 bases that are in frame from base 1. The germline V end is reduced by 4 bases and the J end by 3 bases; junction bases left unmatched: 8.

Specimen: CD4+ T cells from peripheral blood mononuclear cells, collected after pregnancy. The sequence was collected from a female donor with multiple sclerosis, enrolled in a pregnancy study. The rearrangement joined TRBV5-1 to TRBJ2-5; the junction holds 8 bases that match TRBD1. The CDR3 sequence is CASSKGTGVKETQYF. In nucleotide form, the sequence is TGCGCCAGCAGCAAAGGGACAGGAGTAAAAGAGACCCAGTACTTC.